What follows is one T cell receptor beta chain and its context. The data were taken from a study of blood T cell repertoires in COVID-19. Study-wide context: There were acute and convalescent COVID-19 samples, and they came from the United States, Italy and Spain. The analysed material was cDNA or gDNA that came from T cells, B-cell-depleted T cells, or PBMCs.

Source study methods: Counts of nucleated cells, estimated from reference gene primer amplification, were obtained. The method was immunoSEQ multiplex PCR; TCRdb's version includes in-frame clones alone and lacks a portion of them. D and trimming were read from the DNA, whereas the V and J calls and clone size are those reported in that table. The repertoire holds 250,000 to 400,000 clones, with almost 90% as singletons. This CDR3 has 15 residues. Germline V gives CDR1 SNHLY, CDR2 FYNNEI. V gave up 7 bases and J gave up 7 bases; unmatched junction bases: 12. Patients from Seattle were sampled longitudinally, starting during active infection.

The receptor was derived from a woman between 25 and 40 years old with COVID-19, enrolled during active disease. The rearrangement uses TRBV2 and TRBJ1-2; TRBD1 aligns across 10 bases. Sequencing used peripheral blood. The CDR3 reads CASMGTGAGTGGYTF. For the CDR3, the DNA is TGTGCCAGCATGGGGACAGGGGCTGGTACAGGTGGCTACACCTTC.